The 26 T cell receptor beta chains given below trace back to one sample, sequenced in a study of identical twins (dated by TCRdb to 2016 to 2018). Receptor amplification or capture employed 5' RACE. Sequencing was carried out with an Illumina HiSeq 2000. TCRdb redid the processing of the public reads, applying fastp at Q25 and MiXCR, and retained in-frame beta chains. Under each unique CDR3 protein, matching rows form one entry showing the most common genes and DNA. The sample table records some 240,000 distinct CDR3 sequences; approximately 8.3% of these occur just once. The ten most abundant clones make up less than 4% of the sample. These data also featured in a second study, about yellow fever vaccine responses in identical twins.

The sample taken for sequencing was CD8+ T cells sorted from blood. The receptors here all came from a young woman in good health.

The chain carries TRBV9 and TRBJ2-7; D possibly corresponds to TRBD1 (6 bases). Germline V gives CDR1 SGDLS, CDR2 YYNGEE. The CDR3 has 12 residues. V lost 4 bases to trimming and J lost 6 bases, with 11 bases between them. The CDR3 DNA is TGTGCCAGCAGCTTCGGGGACACCGAGCAGTACTTC. It encodes CASSFGDTEQYF.

This clonotype was counted ten times or more. The CDR3 region has the DNA TGCAGTGCAAAGGCAGCGGGGGCCTCCTACGAGCAGTACTTC. This encodes CSAKAAGASYEQYF. V usage is TRBV20-1 and J usage is TRBJ2-7; 8 nucleotides match TRBD2. V lost 6 bases and J lost 0; bases outside the gene matches: 7. This CDR3 contains 14 residues. Germline V gene data show CDR1 as DFQATT and CDR2 as SNEGSKA (reference sequence).

This clonotype was seen repeatedly, ten times or more. This CDR3 reads CATSRDGTSDQETQYF. The CDR3 DNA reads as TGTGCCACCAGCAGAGACGGGACTAGCGATCAAGAGACCCAGTACTTC. The chain uses TRBV15 and TRBJ2-5; the match to TRBD2 covers 10 bases. CDR1 is LNHNV, CDR2 YYDKDF, per germline (reference sequence). CDR3 length: 16 amino acids. V lost 0 bases, J lost 2 bases, and 3 bases stayed unmatched.

V is TRBV11-2 and J is TRBJ2-1; weak D call: TRBD2 (6 bases). Looked up from germline, CDR1 is SGHAT and CDR2 is FQNNGV. The ends were cut back, 1 base at V and 4 bases at J, with 14 bases in the middle. The CDR3 is 16 residues long. The CDR3 loop is CASSLAGVVMYNEQFF. The CDR3 DNA sequence: TGTGCCAGCAGCTTAGCGGGAGTAGTAATGTACAATGAGCAGTTCTTC.

This clonotype was seen a few times. The chain uses TRBV27 and TRBJ2-1; D is ambiguous. This CDR3 region has 14 residues. In germline, CDR1 is MNHEY, CDR2 SMNVEV (reference sequence). The V end was cut by 0 bases, the J end by 9 bases, with 12 bases between. CDR3 loop: CASSLSNDGGEQFF. The CDR3 DNA sequence: TGTGCCAGCAGTTTATCGAATGACGGTGGTGAGCAGTTCTTC.

There are many counts of this clonotype. The chain links TRBV6-5 to TRBJ2-3; 9 bases map to TRBD1. Losses at the gene ends were 4 bases for V and 2 bases for J; bases not matched to a gene: 4. CDR3 length: 15 residues. Germline V gene sequence: CDR1 MNHEY, CDR2 SVGAGI. CDR3: CASSSGTGYTDTQYF. CDR3 coding DNA: TGTGCCAGCAGTTCCGGGACAGGGTACACAGATACGCAGTATTTT.

The chain recombines TRBV4-1 with TRBJ2-7; 8 nucleotides line up with TRBD2. This CDR3 is built from 16 residues. Unmatched junction bases numbered 8, after V lost 0 bases and J lost 4 bases. Germline V gene sequence: CDR1 MGHRA, CDR2 YSYEKL. The CDR3 protein is CASSQDQGVAGYEQYF. In DNA, the CDR3 is TGCGCCAGCAGCCAAGACCAGGGAGTAGCGGGATACGAGCAGTACTTC.

This clonotype was counted at least ten times. The J gene is TRBJ2-7, the V gene TRBV4-2; D is possibly TRBD1 or TRBD2 (6 bases each). CDR3 length: 14 amino acids. The germline V gene encodes CDR1 LGHNA and CDR2 YNFKEQ. Between the trimmed V and J ends, which lost 3 bases and 4 bases, there was a span of 13 bases. CDR3 coding DNA: TGTGCCAGCAGCCAGATGAGGGGGAGGTACGAGCAGTACTTC. Protein: CASSQMRGRYEQYF.

The V gene is TRBV6-2 or TRBV6-3, the J gene TRBJ1-2, with a tentative D call TRBD1 (5 bases). The germline V gene encodes CDR1 MNHEY and CDR2 SVGEGT. V shed 0 bases and J shed 4 bases, with 18 bases lying between them. The CDR3 is made up of 17 amino acids. Here the CDR3 reads CASSYSIGAGGSYGYTF. The CDR3 DNA sequence: TGTGCCAGCAGTTACTCGATTGGGGCAGGAGGAAGCTATGGCTACACCTTC.

This clonotype was observed a handful of times. The chain links TRBV20-1 to TRBJ2-3; D possibly corresponds to TRBD2 (6 bases). The CDR3 spans 13 residues. With 5 bases removed from V and 4 bases from J, the gap between germline ends came to 13 bases. Germline CDR1 is DFQATT and CDR2 is SNEGSKA (reference sequence). CDR3 loop: CSAYGRPADTQYF. The CDR3 nucleotides read TGCAGTGCTTACGGGAGACCAGCAGATACGCAGTATTTT.

In this sample, this clonotype turned up many times. This chain uses TRBV5-5 with TRBJ2-1, with 9 bases aligning to TRBD1. Trimming took 5 bases from V and 1 from J; bases not matched to a gene: 4. Per the germline V gene, CDR1 is SGHKS and CDR2 is YYEKEE (reference sequence). The CDR3 loop spans 15 amino acids. CDR3 bases: TGTGCCAGCAGATGGGACAGGGAATCCTACAATGAGCAGTTCTTC. Translation: CASRWDRESYNEQFF.

The rearrangement joins TRBV6-1 to TRBJ1-5, with TRBD1 matching 10 bases. The CDR3 contains 19 residues. Germline V CDR1 and CDR2: MNHNS, SASEGT. V was pared by 5 bases and J by 4 bases, with 17 bases of the junction left unmatched. In nucleotides, the CDR3 is TGTGCCAGCAGTCGTCCCCTGCCGGACAGGGGGTTTTGTAATCAGCCCCAGCATTTT. Encoded protein: CASSRPLPDRGFCNQPQHF.

There are many counts of this clonotype. V is TRBV29-1 and J is TRBJ2-7; TRBD2 matches at 7 bases. Germline V gene lookup returns CDR1 SQVTM and CDR2 ANQGSEA. V shed 0 bases and J 3 bases; nucleotides not matched to a gene: 8. The CDR3 loop spans 15 amino acids. CDR3 DNA sequence: TGCAGCGTTGAAGATACGGGGGGTGTCCTCTACGAGCAGTACTTC. As protein: CSVEDTGGVLYEQYF.

The chain employs TRBV4-2 and TRBJ2-3; 7 bases agree with TRBD2. This CDR3 has 15 amino acids. Losses at the gene ends were 2 bases for V and 2 bases for J; bases not matched to a gene: 4. Germline V gene sequence: CDR1 LGHNA, CDR2 YNFKEQ. Here the CDR3 reads CASSQTSADTDTQYF. CDR3 sequence (DNA): TGTGCCAGCAGCCAAACTAGCGCCGACACAGATACGCAGTATTTT.

This clonotype occurred a few times. The chain combines TRBV2 with TRBJ2-7; 8 bases agree with TRBD1. This CDR3 spans 16 amino acids. Unmatched junction bases numbered 15, after V lost 7 bases and J lost 4 bases. Per germline, CDR1 SNHLY and CDR2 FYNNEI. The CDR3 loop is CASNAPKDRVAYEQYF. The CDR3 bases are TGTGCCAGCAACGCGCCGAAGGACAGGGTTGCGTACGAGCAGTACTTC.

This clonotype was picked up a small number of times. This chain connects TRBV20-1 to TRBJ2-1; 11 bases match TRBD2. CDR3 length: 21 amino acids. Germline CDR1 reads DFQATT; CDR2 reads SNEGSKA (reference sequence). V was pared by 0 bases and J by 2 bases, with 18 bases of the junction left unmatched. The CDR3, as DNA: TGCAGTGCTAGAGATCGGGAATTTGCGCGGCTAGCGGGGGGAACCTACAATGAGCAGTTCTTC. Protein sequence: CSARDREFARLAGGTYNEQFF.

This clonotype was seen a handful of times. V usage is TRBV12-3 or TRBV12-4 and J usage is TRBJ2-3; no clear D. The CDR3 is made up of 15 amino acids. The V end was cut by 6 bases, the J end by 0 bases, with 13 bases between. The CDR3 DNA is TGTGCCAGCAGCCATTGGGGTTCTAGCACAGATACGCAGTATTTT. The encoded protein is CASSHWGSSTDTQYF.

This clonotype was seen a few times. The V call is TRBV20-1, the J call TRBJ2-7; unclear D gene. V lost 0 bases and J 2 bases, leaving 8 bases between the germline ends. Germline loops: CDR1 DFQATT, CDR2 SNEGSKA (reference sequence). This CDR3 is 13 amino acids long. Here the CDR3 DNA reads TGCAGTGCTAGAGATGGGCAGACCTACGAGCAGTACTTC. It is translated as CSARDGQTYEQYF.

The chain uses TRBV18 and TRBJ1-1, with TRBD1 as a possible D gene (6 bases). The germline V gene has CDR1 KGHSH and CDR2 LQKENI. V shed 4 bases and J shed 3 bases, with 12 bases lying between them. The CDR3 consists of 14 residues. Here the CDR3 DNA reads TGTGCCAGCTCACGTGGGGGGCAGTACACTGAAGCTTTCTTT. This gives the protein CASSRGGQYTEAFF.

The chain combines TRBV3-1 with TRBJ2-2; D call uncertain. Germline loops: CDR1 LGHDT, CDR2 YNNKEL (reference sequence). Trimming took off 8 bases at V and 4 bases at J, with 11 bases between the two ends. The CDR3 contains 13 residues. CDR3 amino acids: CASSQVLTGELFF. CDR3 nucleotides: TGTGCCAGCTCCCAGGTCCTCACCGGGGAGCTGTTTTTT. Looking up the rest from reference TRBV3-1 and TRBJ2-2 gives the full variable domain: DTAVSQTPKYLVTQMGNDKSIKCEQNLGHDTMYWYKQDSKKFLKIMFSYNNKELIINETVPNRFSPKSPDKAHLNLHINSLELGDSAVYFCASSQVLTGELFFGEGSRLTVL.

This clonotype was observed at least ten times. CDR3 sequence: CASRPYPAGWPSDEQFF. Here the CDR3 DNA reads TGTGCCAGCAGACCATACCCGGCGGGGTGGCCCAGCGATGAGCAGTTCTTC. The rearrangement links TRBV11-1 to TRBJ2-1; D possibly corresponds to TRBD2 (6 bases). Per germline, CDR1 SGHAT and CDR2 FQDESV (reference sequence). The CDR3 has 17 amino acids. V was shortened by 6 bases and J by 8 bases, with 26 bases between the two germline ends.

The chain couples TRBV20-1 to TRBJ2-5, with D hard to call. Germline loops: CDR1 DFQATT, CDR2 SNEGSKA (reference sequence). V was clipped by 0 bases and J by 4 bases, with 18 bases between them. The CDR3 length is 16 residues. The CDR3 spells CSARDIDSNLPETQYF. The CDR3 region has the DNA TGCAGTGCTAGAGATATAGACTCCAACCTCCCAGAGACCCAGTACTTC.

This clonotype was recorded many times. V and J are TRBV5-1 and TRBJ2-1; possibly TRBD1 or TRBD2 for D (5 bases each). There are 16 residues in the CDR3. Trimming removed 1 base at V and 5 bases at J, with 16 bases between. Germline CDR1 reads SGHRS; CDR2 reads YFSETQ. The CDR3 coding sequence is TGCGCCAGCAGCTTGCTCGGGACGGAGAATCACAATGAGCAGTTCTTC. This encodes CASSLLGTENHNEQFF.

This clonotype was recorded many times. The gene calls are TRBV28 and TRBJ2-7, with 15 positions matching TRBD2. This CDR3 has 20 amino acids. The germline V gene has CDR1 MDHEN and CDR2 SYDVKM. Trimming at V came to 5 bases and at J to 0 bases, leaving 14 bases not matched to a gene. CDR3 sequence: CASSPLTGLAGGWDSYEQYF. The CDR3, as DNA: TGTGCCAGCAGTCCACTAACGGGACTAGCGGGAGGTTGGGACTCCTACGAGCAGTACTTC.

J is TRBJ2-1 and V is TRBV6-5, with TRBD2 identical over 11 bases. Per germline, CDR1 MNHEY and CDR2 SVGAGI. The V gene end was trimmed by 4 bases and the J gene end by 7 bases; junction bases not matched to a gene: 6. CDR3 size: 15 residues. The CDR3 here is CASSFSRLAGNEQFF. The CDR3 region has the DNA TGTGCCAGCAGTTTCTCCCGACTAGCGGGAAATGAGCAGTTCTTC.

This clonotype was found many times. V is TRBV29-1 and J is TRBJ2-1, with 11 bases that match TRBD2. This CDR3 is built from 17 residues. With V trimmed by 1 base and J by 0 bases, 5 bases remained unmatched. Germline CDR1 and CDR2: SQVTM and ANQGSEA. CDR3 nucleotides: TGCAGCGTTGAAGGGCTAGCGGGGGGAAGCTCCTACAATGAGCAGTTCTTC. As protein: CSVEGLAGGSSYNEQFF.